Below, 11 T cell receptor beta chains from the same sample are listed, as sequenced in a study of Ad26.COV2.S vaccination and SARS-CoV-2 variants. Treatment reported: some 20 received Ad26.COV2.S at low or high dose, single or two shots; about 5 received placebo; per-sample allocation not given. Material that was analyzed had been drawn on day 63 after the first vaccine or placebo injection. Assay used: immunoSEQ multiplex PCR; TCRdb lists only in-frame clones, some missing. The table lists roughly 510,000 clones, about 83% of them singletons. The input for sequencing was peripheral blood, taken in a trial of Ad26.COV2.S vaccine versus placebo. These receptors originate from a person between 18 and 59 years old who received the Ad26.COV2.S COVID-19 vaccine or a placebo.

The V gene is TRBV4-2, the J gene TRBJ2-5; D is ambiguous. CDR1 and CDR2 from the germline V gene are LGHNA and YNFKEQ. The CDR3 sequence is 13 residues long. Trimming removed 5 bases at V and 2 bases at J, with 9 bases between. CDR3 sequence reads: CASSGSDQETQYF. The CDR3, as DNA: TGTGCCAGCAGCGGGTCGGATCAAGAGACCCAGTACTTC.

This chain uses TRBV30 with TRBJ1-1; D might be TRBD1 (6 bases). This CDR3 has 16 residues. The germline CDR1 and CDR2 sequences are GTSNPN and SVGIG (reference sequence). V gave up 4 bases and J gave up 8 bases, with 26 bases separating them. The CDR3 DNA reads as TGTGCCTGGAATATAGCAGGGGCCAGTCCCTCTTGGGAAGCTTTCTTT. Encoded protein: CAWNIAGASPSWEAFF.

The chain uses TRBV30 and TRBJ1-2, with D maybe TRBD1 (6 bases). The CDR3 spans 15 residues. V was shortened by 2 bases and J by 4 bases, with 17 bases between the two germline ends. Germline CDR1 GTSNPN, CDR2 SVGIG (reference sequence). CDR3: CAWSRAGAGGYGYTF. The CDR3 region has the DNA TGTGCCTGGAGTCGGGCAGGGGCTGGCGGCTATGGCTACACCTTC.

The V gene is TRBV28, the J gene TRBJ1-4, with a tentative D call TRBD1 (5 bases). The CDR3 length is 16 residues. Per germline, CDR1 MDHEN and CDR2 SYDVKM. The V end was cut by 5 bases, the J end by 7 bases, with 20 bases between. The chain's CDR3 is CASSGQRGELGEKLFF. As DNA, the CDR3 is TGTGCCAGCAGTGGGCAGAGAGGGGAGCTGGGTGAAAAACTGTTTTTT.

CDR3 nucleotides: TGTGCCAGTCGCGACGCCGGATACTCTGGCGAGCAGTACTTC. Translated, it gives CASRDAGYSGEQYF. The chain carries TRBV19 and TRBJ2-7; D is unclear. Germline assignment: CDR1 LNHDA and CDR2 SQIVND (reference sequence). V was trimmed by 8 bases and J by 6 bases, leaving 20 bases between them. This CDR3 has 14 residues.

This clone has more than one count but fewer than ten. The rearrangement joins TRBV7-2 to TRBJ2-7; D may be TRBD1 or TRBD2 (5 bases each). This CDR3 is 13 amino acids long. CDR1 and CDR2 from the germline V gene are SGHTA and FQGNSA. Between the trimmed V and J ends, which lost 5 bases and 2 bases, there was a span of 10 bases. CDR3 nucleotide sequence: TGTGCCAGCAGCCGGGACCCAGCCTACGAGCAGTACTTC. As protein: CASSRDPAYEQYF.

The rearrangement links TRBV27 to TRBJ2-7, with 10 positions matching TRBD2. Germline V gene lookup returns CDR1 MNHEY and CDR2 SMNVEV (reference sequence). V lost 3 bases and J lost 4; bases outside the gene matches: 6. The length of the CDR3 is 15 residues. CDR3 in DNA: TGTGCCAGCAGTTTCCAGGGACTAGCGAGGTACGAGCAGTACTTC. This translates into CASSFQGLARYEQYF.

The V gene is TRBV2, the J gene TRBJ2-7; D may be TRBD1 (5 bases). CDR1 and CDR2 (germline): SNHLY, FYNNEI. Trimming pared 2 bases from V and 5 bases from J, leaving 10 bases between. The CDR3 is made up of 13 amino acids. The CDR3 nucleotides are TGTGCCAGCAGTGAATTTGACAGAGACGAGCAGTACTTC. Translating it yields CASSEFDRDEQYF. Full variable domain (remainder filled in from reference TRBV2 and TRBJ2-7): EPEVTQTPSHQVTQMGQEVILRCVPISNHLYFYWYRQILGQKVEFLVSFYNNEISEKSEIFDDQFSVERPDGSNFTLKIRSTKLEDSAMYFCASSEFDRDEQYFGPGTRLTVT.

J is TRBJ2-1 and V is TRBV5-1; 11 bases are shared with TRBD2. V lost 1 base and J lost 4; bases outside the gene matches: 13. In germline, CDR1 is SGHRS, CDR2 YFSETQ. The CDR3 is made up of 19 amino acids. The CDR3 region is CASSLMGETSGSFYNEQFF. The CDR3 coding sequence is TGCGCCAGCAGCTTGATGGGGGAAACTAGCGGGAGTTTTTACAATGAGCAGTTCTTC.

The chain employs TRBV14 and TRBJ1-1, with D hard to call. With 6 bases removed from V and 2 bases from J, the gap between germline ends came to 13 bases. The CDR3 has 14 residues. Looked up from germline, CDR1 is SGHDN and CDR2 is FVKESK. DNA of the CDR3: TGTGCCAGCAGGGGAGCCAGGTCTAACACTGAAGCTTTCTTT. Its translation: CASRGARSNTEAFF. Combining the CDR3 with reference TRBV14 and TRBJ1-1 gives the whole variable domain EAGVTQFPSHSVIEKGQTVTLRCDPISGHDNLYWYRRVMGKEIKFLLHFVKESKQDESGMPNNRFLAERTGGTYSTLKVQPAELEDSGVYFCASRGARSNTEAFFGQGTRLTVV.

The chain combines TRBV7-9 with TRBJ2-2; D is ambiguous. The CDR3 runs 13 residues. Between the trimmed V and J ends, which lost 6 bases and 4 bases, there was a span of 9 bases. Germline lookup yields CDR1 SEHNR and CDR2 FQNEAQ (reference sequence). The chain's CDR3 is CASRKDTTGELFF. CDR3 nucleotides: TGTGCCAGCAGAAAAGACACCACCGGGGAGCTGTTTTTT.